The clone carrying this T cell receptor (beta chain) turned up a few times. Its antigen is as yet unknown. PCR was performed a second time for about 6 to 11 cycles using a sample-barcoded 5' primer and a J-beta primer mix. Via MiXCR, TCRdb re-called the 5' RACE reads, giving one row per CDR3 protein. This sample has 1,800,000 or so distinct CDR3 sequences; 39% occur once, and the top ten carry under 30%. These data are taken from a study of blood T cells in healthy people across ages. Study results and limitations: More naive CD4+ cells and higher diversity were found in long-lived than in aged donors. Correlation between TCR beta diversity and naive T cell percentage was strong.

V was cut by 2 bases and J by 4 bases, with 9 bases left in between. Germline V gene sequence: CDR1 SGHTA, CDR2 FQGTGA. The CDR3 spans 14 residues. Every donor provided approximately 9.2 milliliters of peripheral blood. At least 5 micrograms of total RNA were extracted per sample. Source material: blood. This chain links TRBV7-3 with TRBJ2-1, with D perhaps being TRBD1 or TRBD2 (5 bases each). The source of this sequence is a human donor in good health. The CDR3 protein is CASSLEGIYNEQFF. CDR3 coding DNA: TGTGCCAGCAGCTTAGAGGGGATATACAATGAGCAGTTCTTC. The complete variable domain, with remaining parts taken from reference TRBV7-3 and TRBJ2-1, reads GAGVSQTPSNKVTEKGKYVELRCDPISGHTALYWYRQSLGQGPEFLIYFQGTGAADDSGLPNDRFFAVRPEGSVSTLKIQRTERGDSAVYLCASSLEGIYNEQFFGPGTRLTVL.